The 11 T cell receptor beta chains reported below all come from one sample, sequenced in a study of neurological immune-mediated disorders. MiXCR, run by TCRdb on the 5' RACE reads, gives a single entry per CDR3 protein. The table records tens of thousands of distinct CDR3 sequences, 1.5% to 2% of them present only once. Sequencing was carried out using PBMCs. The receptor set was obtained from a woman in her thirties or forties with multiple sclerosis.

This clonotype was seen repeatedly, ten times or more. The rearrangement links TRBV6-5 to TRBJ2-7; no clear D gene. V was shortened by 6 bases and J by 2 bases, with 17 bases between the two germline ends. The CDR3 loop spans 15 amino acids. Germline CDR1 MNHEY, CDR2 SVGAGI. CDR3 residues: CASRYTRVPTYEQYF. CDR3 bases: TGTGCCAGCAGGTACACCCGGGTTCCGACCTACGAGCAGTACTTC.

This clonotype was observed many times. J is TRBJ2-3 and V is TRBV10-3, with 13 bases fitting TRBD2. CDR3 length: 14 residues. CDR1 is ENHRY, CDR2 SYGVKD, per germline. Trimming at V came to 8 bases and at J to 5 bases, leaving 4 bases not matched to a gene. Written as DNA, the CDR3 is TGTGCCATCGGACTAGCGGGGGACAAAGATACGCAGTATTTT. This translates into CAIGLAGDKDTQYF.

This clonotype has ten or more counts. The chain has TRBV18 and TRBJ2-7; no clear D gene. Trimming stripped 2 bases from V and 6 bases from J, with 17 bases between. Per the germline V gene, CDR1 is KGHSH and CDR2 is LQKENI. The CDR3 has 15 residues. The CDR3 nucleotides are TGTGCCAGCTCACCAGTCGGGCTGACTGGCGGCGAGCAGTACTTC. It yields the protein CASSPVGLTGGEQYF.

In its sample, this clonotype was seen many times. The gene calls are TRBV9 and TRBJ2-1, with 10 nucleotides matching TRBD1. Germline loops: CDR1 SGDLS, CDR2 YYNGEE. V was pared by 4 bases and J by 9 bases, with 1 base of the junction left unmatched. The CDR3 consists of 12 residues. This CDR3 reads CASSRDRGEQFF. CDR3 coding DNA: TGTGCCAGCAGCCGGGACAGGGGTGAGCAGTTCTTC.

There are many counts of this clonotype. The rearrangement uses TRBV5-4 and TRBJ2-7, with D perhaps matching TRBD1 (6 bases). Trimming left V 0 bases short and J 6 bases short, with 10 bases between. The CDR3 loop spans 13 amino acids. Germline lookup yields CDR1 SGHNT and CDR2 YYREEE (reference sequence). CDR3 bases: TGTGCCAGCAGCTTGGAGGCAGGGGTCGAGCAGTACTTC. As protein: CASSLEAGVEQYF.

There are many counts of this clonotype. The genes are TRBV7-9 and TRBJ1-3; unclear D gene. Deletions cut 5 bases from V and 4 bases from J, with 15 bases between. This CDR3 is built from 15 residues. The germline CDR1 and CDR2 sequences are SEHNR and FQNEAQ (reference sequence). CDR3 sequence reads: CASSQSELRGNTIYF. Written as DNA, the CDR3 is TGTGCCAGCAGCCAGTCGGAACTTAGGGGAAACACCATATATTTT.

This clonotype was counted only a few times. The V call is TRBV2, the J call TRBJ2-2, with unresolved D. The germline V gene has CDR1 SNHLY and CDR2 FYNNEI. The CDR3 has 12 amino acids. The V end lost 10 bases, the J end lost 0 bases, and 6 bases lay between the germline ends. The CDR3: CATPTNTGELFF. CDR3 DNA: TGTGCCACCCCAACGAACACCGGGGAGCTGTTTTTT.

This clonotype was observed at least ten times. This chain links TRBV7-8 with TRBJ2-2; D not resolved. V dropped 1 base and J dropped 0 bases, with 21 bases sitting between them. The CDR3 spans 20 residues. Germline CDR1 is SGHVS and CDR2 is FQNEAQ. The CDR3, as DNA: TGTGCCAGCAGCTTAGGGCGACATTGGGATACCGAGACGAACACCGGGGAGCTGTTTTTT. This encodes CASSLGRHWDTETNTGELFF.

This clonotype was picked up many times. The V gene is TRBV7-2, the J gene TRBJ2-1, with 10 bases aligning to TRBD1. Germline V gives CDR1 SGHTA, CDR2 FQGNSA. The CDR3 is 15 residues long. V was clipped by 0 bases and J by 10 bases; unmatched bases: 6. The CDR3 sequence is CASSLAGTGAREQFF. CDR3 coding DNA: TGTGCCAGCAGCTTAGCCGGGACAGGGGCAAGGGAGCAGTTCTTC.

This clonotype was recorded at least ten times. The CDR3 nucleotides read TGCGCCAGCAGCGATCCGAGGGGGCCCGGTGATGAAGCTTTCTTT. Encoded protein: CASSDPRGPGDEAFF. The chain combines TRBV5-1 with TRBJ1-1; TRBD1 matches 7 bases. V shed 4 bases and J 7 bases; nucleotides not matched to a gene: 13. CDR1 and CDR2 from the germline V gene are SGHRS and YFSETQ. This CDR3 has 15 residues.

There are many counts of this clonotype. The chain uses TRBV20-1 and TRBJ1-1; 7 bases are shared with TRBD1. J lost 1 base, V lost 2 bases, and 4 bases had no gene match. From germline, CDR1 is DFQATT and CDR2 SNEGSKA (reference sequence). CDR3 size: 14 residues. This CDR3 is CSARFGTANTEAFF. In DNA, the CDR3 is TGCAGTGCTAGATTCGGGACAGCGAACACTGAAGCTTTCTTT.